This entry lists 30 T cell receptor beta chains sequenced from one sample in a study of T cells in Graves' hyperthyroidism and ophthalmopathy. TCR beta CDR3 region amplification was performed from RNA transcripts. With the HTBI primer set, the TCR CDR3 went through a first round of RT-PCR. TCRdb independently ran MiXCR on the multiplex PCR reads; one entry per CDR3 protein. The sample consists of more than 350,000 distinct CDR3 sequences, 14% of them appearing once. Material: blood. The receptor source for this set is a young woman with Graves' ophthalmopathy.

This clonotype was recorded at least ten times. The rearrangement uses TRBV6-1 and TRBJ2-3, with unresolved D. CDR3 length: 13 amino acids. Trimming removed 7 bases at V and 5 bases at J, with 13 bases between. Germline V gives CDR1 MNHNS, CDR2 SASEGT. The DNA of the CDR3 is TGTGCCAGCACCGCCCTAGTGGTAGATACGCAGTATTTT. This encodes CASTALVVDTQYF.

The genes are TRBV5-1 and TRBJ1-2; TRBD1 is a possible D gene (6 bases). This CDR3 comprises 13 residues. Trimming took 3 bases from V and 4 from J, leaving 10 bases between them. Germline V gene lookup returns CDR1 SGHRS and CDR2 YFSETQ. The CDR3 spells CASSSGQTYGYTF. CDR3 nucleotide sequence: TGCGCCAGCAGCTCTGGACAGACCTATGGCTACACCTTC.

This clonotype was detected ten times or more. The chain combines TRBV20-1 with TRBJ2-4; maybe TRBD2 (6 bases). The CDR3 consists of 15 residues. Germline-derived CDR1 and CDR2 are DFQATT and SNEGSKA (reference sequence). V lost 2 bases to trimming and J lost 0 bases, with 11 bases between them. The CDR3: CSARLGRIAKNIQYF. In nucleotides, the CDR3 is TGCAGTGCTAGATTGGGGAGGATAGCCAAAAACATTCAGTACTTC.

The table lists this clonotype with a count of one. The V gene is TRBV29-1, the J gene TRBJ1-2; unclear D gene. V lost 5 bases, J lost 4 bases, and 17 bases lay in between. In germline, CDR1 is SQVTM, CDR2 ANQGSEA. The CDR3 sequence is 14 residues long. The CDR3: CSVSIRVVGYGYTF. In DNA, the CDR3 is TGCAGCGTTAGCATTCGTGTGGTGGGCTATGGCTACACCTTC.

This clonotype was found many times. The chain recombines TRBV20-1 with TRBJ1-2; no clear D gene. V lost 0 bases and J lost 8, with 10 bases in between. The CDR3 contains 12 residues. Germline-derived CDR1 and CDR2 are DFQATT and SNEGSKA (reference sequence). CDR3: CSARDPFLGYTF. The CDR3, as DNA: TGCAGTGCTAGAGATCCCTTCCTCGGCTACACCTTC.

This clonotype was recorded at least ten times. V usage is TRBV28 and J usage is TRBJ2-1, with D possibly matching TRBD2 (6 bases). Trimming shortened V by 6 bases and J by 7 bases, and 16 bases separated the two germline ends. The CDR3 has 14 residues. Per the germline V gene, CDR1 is MDHEN and CDR2 is SYDVKM. This CDR3 is CASSLTGTANEQFF. As DNA, the CDR3 is TGTGCCAGCAGCCTTACGGGGACTGCTAATGAGCAGTTCTTC.

The chain couples TRBV3-1 to TRBJ2-2; no clear D gene. Trimming removed 1 base from V and 0 bases from J, with 3 bases in between. The CDR3 totals 14 residues. The germline CDR1 and CDR2 sequences are LGHDT and YNNKEL (reference sequence). The CDR3 sequence: CASSQVTNTGELFF. The CDR3, as DNA: TGTGCCAGCAGCCAAGTGACGAACACCGGGGAGCTGTTTTTT.

At least ten counts were recorded for this clonotype. The CDR3 here is CATRDRPFGEQFF. CDR3 DNA sequence: TGTGCCACCAGGGACCGTCCATTTGGAGAGCAGTTCTTC. This rearrangement joins TRBV24-1 to TRBJ2-1; D is ambiguous. The CDR3 loop spans 13 amino acids. CDR1 KGHDR and CDR2 SFDVKD come from the germline V gene. Trimming cost V 7 bases and J 10 bases, with 16 bases left between them.

In regard to this clonotype: The CDR3 end shows no conserved phenylalanine or tryptophan, and so a read error is likely. J is TRBJ2-7 and V is TRBV30; no definite D call. The CDR3 spans 12 residues. Trimming stripped 4 bases from V and 0 bases from J, with 7 bases between. The germline gives CDR1 GTSNPN, CDR2 SVGIG (reference sequence). Here the CDR3 reads CAWTGSSYEQYL. CDR3 sequence (DNA): TGTGCCTGGACGGGCAGCTCCTACGAGCAGTACCTC.

This clonotype has ten or more counts. The chain recombines TRBV20-1 with TRBJ2-5; 12 nucleotides align to TRBD2. Germline V gene sequence: CDR1 DFQATT, CDR2 SNEGSKA (reference sequence). The CDR3 loop spans 15 amino acids. The trim removed 6 bases at V and 5 bases at J, leaving 10 bases unmatched. The CDR3 here is CSAAPSGGAYETQYF. In DNA form, the CDR3 reads TGCAGTGCAGCGCCTAGCGGGGGGGCCTATGAGACCCAGTACTTC.

This clonotype has a count of ten or more. The chain combines TRBV18 with TRBJ1-5; D not resolved. The V gene lost 6 bases and the J gene lost 4 bases, with 19 bases spanning the gap. Germline CDR1 and CDR2: KGHSH and LQKENI. This CDR3 contains 16 residues. CDR3 protein: CASSPFGKAENQPQHF. DNA of the CDR3: TGTGCCAGCTCCCCCTTCGGGAAGGCGGAGAATCAGCCCCAGCATTTT.

This clonotype was recorded at least ten times. The rearrangement uses TRBV7-9 and TRBJ2-3; D gene ambiguous. Deletions cut 2 bases from V and 1 base from J, with 13 bases between. Germline CDR1 SEHNR, CDR2 FQNEAQ (reference sequence). The CDR3 sequence is 16 residues long. CDR3 DNA: TGTGCCAGCAGCTTATCCTCTGGCACTGGCACAGATACGCAGTATTTT. It is translated as CASSLSSGTGTDTQYF.

This clonotype was observed many times. V usage is TRBV4-1 and J usage is TRBJ1-5, with a weak D call TRBD1 (6 bases). With 0 bases removed from V and 12 bases from J, the gap between germline ends came to 21 bases. From germline, CDR1 is MGHRA and CDR2 YSYEKL. The CDR3 has 16 amino acids. The CDR3 DNA is TGCGCCAGCAGCCAAGATTTAGCGGCAGGGGCTCTGAGCCAGCATTTT. Translated, it gives CASSQDLAAGALSQHF.

In its sample, this clonotype was seen once. This chain links TRBV7-2 with TRBJ1-2, with D uncertain. V was pared by 5 bases and J by 4 bases, with 17 bases between. Germline V gene lookup returns CDR1 SGHTA and CDR2 FQGNSA. The CDR3 loop spans 15 amino acids. The CDR3 bases are TGTGCCAGCAGCCCCCCTGTCGTGGCAGGCTATGGCTACACCTTC. Translated, it gives CASSPPVVAGYGYTF.

This clonotype was recorded many times. CDR3 nucleotides: TGCAGTGCTAGAGAGCTCCAAGGTGCGGCGCAGTATTTT. Translation: CSARELQGAAQYF. The chain has TRBV20-1 and TRBJ2-3; D is ambiguous. Per germline, CDR1 DFQATT and CDR2 SNEGSKA (reference sequence). This CDR3 is 13 amino acids long. The V end was cut by 0 bases, the J end by 10 bases, with 14 bases between.

Ten or more counts support this clonotype. This chain uses TRBV20-1 with TRBJ1-1; D uncertain. This CDR3 comprises 12 residues. Germline V gives CDR1 DFQATT, CDR2 SNEGSKA (reference sequence). V was pared by 4 bases and J by 2 bases, with 8 bases between. CDR3 sequence reads: CSAKDPNTEAFF. For the CDR3, the DNA is TGCAGTGCTAAAGACCCAAACACTGAAGCTTTCTTT.

The CDR3 DNA reads as TGTGCCAGCAGTTACCGTATGGGTGGCTACACCTTC. This codes for CASSYRMGGYTF. The V gene is TRBV6-5, the J gene TRBJ1-2; D not resolved. Trimming removed 2 bases at V and 7 bases at J, with 8 bases between. The CDR3 is 12 residues long. Germline CDR1 MNHEY, CDR2 SVGAGI.

This clonotype was counted ten times or more. The J gene is TRBJ2-3, the V gene TRBV7-9, with D perhaps TRBD1 or TRBD2 (5 bases each). CDR3 length equals 16 residues. V was trimmed by 5 bases and J by 3 bases, leaving 18 bases between them. CDR1 and CDR2 from the germline V gene are SEHNR and FQNEAQ (reference sequence). The CDR3 loop reads CASSGSPGRRTDTQYF. As DNA, the CDR3 is TGTGCCAGCAGCGGCTCCCCGGGACGCAGGACAGATACGCAGTATTTT.

This clonotype was recorded at least ten times. CDR3 sequence reads: CASSPQGGFNYGYTF. The CDR3 nucleotides read TGTGCCAGCAGTCCCCAGGGGGGCTTCAACTATGGCTACACCTTC. The genes are TRBV6-1 and TRBJ1-2, with 7 bases aligning to TRBD1. Looked up from germline, CDR1 is MNHNS and CDR2 is SASEGT. The CDR3 loop spans 15 amino acids. V lost 5 bases to trimming and J lost 2 bases; unmatched junction nucleotides: 8.

There are a few counts of this clonotype. The rearrangement uses TRBV11-2 and TRBJ2-3; 7 nucleotides align to TRBD2. The CDR3 has 15 residues. Germline V gene data show CDR1 as SGHAT and CDR2 as FQNNGV. The V and J ends lost 6 bases and 6 bases, in that order; junction bases with no gene match: 12. CDR3 sequence reads: CASRNSGSLGDTQYF. The CDR3 bases are TGTGCCAGCAGAAATAGCGGGTCCCTAGGGGATACGCAGTATTTT. The complete variable domain, with remaining parts taken from reference TRBV11-2 and TRBJ2-3, reads EAGVAQSPRYKIIEKRQSVAFWCNPISGHATLYWYQQILGQGPKLLIQFQNNGVVDDSQLPKDRFSAERLKGVDSTLKIQPAKLEDSAVYLCASRNSGSLGDTQYFGPGTRLTVL.

This clonotype has just a few counts. The rearrangement uses TRBV9 and TRBJ2-1; 13 nucleotides align to TRBD2. V lost 5 bases, J lost 6 bases, and 5 bases stayed unmatched. CDR1 and CDR2 from the germline V gene are SGDLS and YYNGEE. The CDR3 totals 15 residues. CDR3 nucleotides: TGTGCCAGCAGTTATGGGACTAGCGGGGTCAATGAGCAGTTCTTC. It is translated as CASSYGTSGVNEQFF.

This clonotype has at least ten counts. Here the CDR3 DNA reads TGTGCCAGCAGAGCAACCGGGACTCAAGAAGAGACCCAGTACTTC. It specifies CASRATGTQEETQYF. The V call is TRBV6-1, the J call TRBJ2-5, with a possible D match to TRBD2 (6 bases). Trimming left V 6 bases short and J 3 bases short, with 17 bases between. The CDR3 is 15 residues long. The germline gives CDR1 MNHNS, CDR2 SASEGT.

In its sample, this clonotype was seen many times. The V gene is TRBV20-1, the J gene TRBJ1-2; D is possibly TRBD1 (5 bases). The CDR3 loop spans 14 amino acids. Per the germline V gene, CDR1 is DFQATT and CDR2 is SNEGSKA (reference sequence). V lost 3 bases, J lost 3 bases, and 14 bases lay in between. Written as DNA, the CDR3 is TGCAGTGCTAGGGCCGGGGCAGGAGACTATGGCTACACCTTC. Amino acid sequence: CSARAGAGDYGYTF.

This clonotype was counted only a few times. A read error may explain this, as a much larger clone is one base away. The chain is built from TRBV7-9 and TRBJ2-1; tentative D call: TRBD2 (7 bases). Germline loops: CDR1 SEHNR, CDR2 FQNEAQ (reference sequence). The ends were cut back, 1 base at V and 5 bases at J, with 12 bases in the middle. The CDR3 consists of 15 residues. CDR3 coding DNA: TGTGCCAGCAGCTTAGTGGGGGGGCTCGACAATGAGCAGTTCTTC. Its protein product is CASSLVGGLDNEQFF.

At least ten counts were recorded for this clonotype. This sequence joins TRBV4-2 and TRBJ2-2; D not resolved. V shed 1 base and J shed 5 bases, with 5 bases lying between them. The CDR3 consists of 13 residues. Germline V gene sequence: CDR1 LGHNA, CDR2 YNFKEQ. The DNA for the CDR3 is TGTGCCAGCAGCCAAGTATCAACCGGGGAGCTGTTTTTT. Encoded protein: CASSQVSTGELFF.

V is TRBV15 and J is TRBJ2-7, with 7 bases aligning to TRBD2. Unmatched junction bases numbered 8, after V lost 1 base and J lost 2 bases. The CDR3 spans 16 residues. CDR1 is LNHNV and CDR2 is YYDKDF in the germline V gene (reference sequence). The DNA of the CDR3 is TGTGCCACCAGCAGAGGGGGAGTAGCGGGCACCTACGAGCAGTACTTC. Translation gives CATSRGGVAGTYEQYF.

The sample holds many counts of this clonotype. The rearrangement uses TRBV12-3 or TRBV12-4 and TRBJ2-1; TRBD2 agrees at 8 bases. The CDR3 extends over 16 amino acids. Unmatched junction bases numbered 9, after V lost 6 bases and J lost 2 bases. The CDR3, as DNA: TGTGCCAGCAGCCCAATACGGGGGGGGACCTACAATGAGCAGTTCTTC. It codes for CASSPIRGGTYNEQFF.

The sample holds many counts of this clonotype. The chain uses TRBV28 and TRBJ1-2; a weak D match, TRBD1 (5 bases). This CDR3 spans 15 amino acids. CDR1 is MDHEN and CDR2 is SYDVKM in the germline V gene. V was clipped by 2 bases and J by 0 bases, with 10 bases between them. CDR3 coding DNA: TGTGCCAGCAGTTTAGCAGGGATAACTAACTATGGCTACACCTTC. Encoded protein: CASSLAGITNYGYTF.

This clonotype was recorded at least ten times. The chain links TRBV11-2 to TRBJ1-4; tentative D call: TRBD1 (5 bases). Germline V gives CDR1 SGHAT, CDR2 FQNNGV. This CDR3 is built from 15 residues. Trimming removed 1 base at V and 7 bases at J, with 13 bases between. In DNA, the CDR3 is TGTGCCAGCAGCTTAGGCAGGGTTGGGGGTGAAAAACTGTTTTTT. Translation: CASSLGRVGGEKLFF.

This clonotype was seen a few times. V usage is TRBV4-2 and J usage is TRBJ1-5, with unresolved D. V lost 0 bases to trimming and J lost 7 bases, with 7 bases between them. CDR1 LGHNA and CDR2 YNFKEQ come from the germline V gene. The CDR3 is made up of 13 amino acids. The CDR3 DNA reads as TGTGCCAGCAGCCAAGATCAGGCCCAGCCCCAGCATTTT. Its protein is CASSQDQAQPQHF.